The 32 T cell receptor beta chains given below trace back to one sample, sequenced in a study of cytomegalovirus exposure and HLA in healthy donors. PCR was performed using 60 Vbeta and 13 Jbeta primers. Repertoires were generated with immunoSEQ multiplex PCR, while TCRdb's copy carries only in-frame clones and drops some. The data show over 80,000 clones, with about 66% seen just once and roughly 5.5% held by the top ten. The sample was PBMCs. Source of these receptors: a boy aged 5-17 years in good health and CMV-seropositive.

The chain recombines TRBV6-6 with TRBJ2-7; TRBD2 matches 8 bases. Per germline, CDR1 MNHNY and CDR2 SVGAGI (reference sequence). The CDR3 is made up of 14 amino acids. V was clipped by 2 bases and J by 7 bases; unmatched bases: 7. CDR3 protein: CASSYGTRSGEQYF. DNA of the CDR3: TGTGCCAGCAGTTACGGGACTAGATCGGGAGAGCAGTACTTC.

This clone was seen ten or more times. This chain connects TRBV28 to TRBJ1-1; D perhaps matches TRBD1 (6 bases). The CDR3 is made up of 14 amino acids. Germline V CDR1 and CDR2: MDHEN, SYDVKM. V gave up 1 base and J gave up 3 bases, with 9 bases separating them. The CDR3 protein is CASSLLEGDTEAFF. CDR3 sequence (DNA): TGTGCCAGCAGTTTATTAGAGGGGGACACTGAAGCTTTCTTT.

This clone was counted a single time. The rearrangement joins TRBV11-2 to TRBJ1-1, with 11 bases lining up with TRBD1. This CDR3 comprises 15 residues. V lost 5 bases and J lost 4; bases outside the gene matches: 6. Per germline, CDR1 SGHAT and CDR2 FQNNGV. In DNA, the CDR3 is TGTGCCAGCAGCGCCCCCGGACAGGGGGCCACTGAAGCTTTCTTT. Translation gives CASSAPGQGATEAFF.

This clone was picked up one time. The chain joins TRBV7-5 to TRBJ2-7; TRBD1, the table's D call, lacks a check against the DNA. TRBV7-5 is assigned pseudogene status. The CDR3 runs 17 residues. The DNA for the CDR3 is TGTGCCAGAAGCTTAAGGTATGGGACAGGGGGCCGGTACGAGCAGTACTTC. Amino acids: CARSLRYGTGGRYEQYF.

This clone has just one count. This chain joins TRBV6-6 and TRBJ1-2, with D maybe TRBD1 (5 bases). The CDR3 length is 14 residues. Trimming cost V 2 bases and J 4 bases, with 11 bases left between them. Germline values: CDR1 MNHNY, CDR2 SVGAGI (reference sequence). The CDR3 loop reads CASSYDSRTYGYTF. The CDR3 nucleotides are TGTGCCAGCAGTTACGACAGCAGGACCTATGGCTACACCTTC.

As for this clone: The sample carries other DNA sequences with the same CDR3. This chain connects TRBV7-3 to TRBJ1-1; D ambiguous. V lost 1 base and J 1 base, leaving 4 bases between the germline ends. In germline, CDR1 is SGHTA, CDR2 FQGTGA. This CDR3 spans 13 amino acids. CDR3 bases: TGTGCCAGCAGCTTAAGGAGGAACACTGAAGCTTTCTTT. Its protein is CASSLRRNTEAFF.

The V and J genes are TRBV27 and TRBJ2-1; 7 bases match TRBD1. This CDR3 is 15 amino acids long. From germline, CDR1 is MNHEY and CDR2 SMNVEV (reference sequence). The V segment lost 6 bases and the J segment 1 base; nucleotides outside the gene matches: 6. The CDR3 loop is CASREGGSSYNEQFF. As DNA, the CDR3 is TGTGCCAGCAGGGAAGGGGGCTCTTCCTACAATGAGCAGTTCTTC.

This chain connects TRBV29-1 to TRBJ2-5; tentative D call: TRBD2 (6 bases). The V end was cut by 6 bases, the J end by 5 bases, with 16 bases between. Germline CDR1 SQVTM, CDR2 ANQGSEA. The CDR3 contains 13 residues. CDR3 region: CSVARAGGETQYF. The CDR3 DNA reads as TGCAGCGTCGCCAGGGCAGGAGGGGAGACCCAGTACTTC.

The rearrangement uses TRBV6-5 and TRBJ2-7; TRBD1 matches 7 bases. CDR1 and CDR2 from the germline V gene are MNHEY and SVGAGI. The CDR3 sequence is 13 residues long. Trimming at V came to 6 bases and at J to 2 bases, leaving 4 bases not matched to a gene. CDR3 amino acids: CASSRDRAYEQYF. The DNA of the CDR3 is TGTGCCAGCAGCCGGGACAGAGCCTACGAGCAGTACTTC.

The CDR3 nucleotides read TGTGCCAGCTCATCGGTCGATGAGGACACTGAAGCTTTCTTT. Translating gives CASSSVDEDTEAFF. V is TRBV18 and J is TRBJ1-1; D unresolved. V lost 5 bases, J lost 3 bases, and 13 bases lay in between. The CDR3 totals 14 residues. Looked up from germline, CDR1 is KGHSH and CDR2 is LQKENI.

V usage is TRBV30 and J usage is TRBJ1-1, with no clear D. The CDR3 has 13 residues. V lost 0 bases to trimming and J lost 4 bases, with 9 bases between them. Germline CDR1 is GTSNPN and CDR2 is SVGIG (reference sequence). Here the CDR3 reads CAWSVLRPTEAFF. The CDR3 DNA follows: TGTGCCTGGAGTGTACTAAGACCCACTGAAGCTTTCTTT.

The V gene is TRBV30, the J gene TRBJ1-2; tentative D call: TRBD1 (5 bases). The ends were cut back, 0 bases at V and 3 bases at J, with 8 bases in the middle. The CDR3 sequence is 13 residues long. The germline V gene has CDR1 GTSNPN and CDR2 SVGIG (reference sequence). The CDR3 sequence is CAWSVPGDYGYTF. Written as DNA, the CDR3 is TGTGCCTGGAGTGTACCGGGGGACTATGGCTACACCTTC.

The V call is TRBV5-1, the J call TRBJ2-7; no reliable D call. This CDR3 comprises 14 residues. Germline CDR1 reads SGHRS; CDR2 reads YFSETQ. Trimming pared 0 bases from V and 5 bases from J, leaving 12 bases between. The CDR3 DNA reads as TGCGCCAGCAGCTTGGCCGTGCGTCAAAACGAGCAGTACTTC. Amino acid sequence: CASSLAVRQNEQYF.

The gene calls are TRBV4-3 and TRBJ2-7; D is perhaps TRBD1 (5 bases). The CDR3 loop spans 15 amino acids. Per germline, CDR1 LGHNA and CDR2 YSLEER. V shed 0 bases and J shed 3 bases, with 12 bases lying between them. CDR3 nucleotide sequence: TGCGCCAGCAGCCAAGATCATCGGACATACTACGAGCAGTACTTC. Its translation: CASSQDHRTYYEQYF.

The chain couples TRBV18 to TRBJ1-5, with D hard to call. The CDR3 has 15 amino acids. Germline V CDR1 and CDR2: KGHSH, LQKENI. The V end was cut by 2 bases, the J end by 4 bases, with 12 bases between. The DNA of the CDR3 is TGTGCCAGCTCACCATGGGCCAGCCCTAATCAGCCCCAGCATTTT. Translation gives CASSPWASPNQPQHF.

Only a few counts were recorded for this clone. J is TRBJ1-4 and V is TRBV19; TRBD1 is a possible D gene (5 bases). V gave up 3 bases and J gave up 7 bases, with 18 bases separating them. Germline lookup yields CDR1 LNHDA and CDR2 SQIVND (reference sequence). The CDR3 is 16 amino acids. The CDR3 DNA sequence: TGTGCCAGTAGTATCGACTGGACACGTACCGCTGAAAAACTGTTTTTT. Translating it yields CASSIDWTRTAEKLFF. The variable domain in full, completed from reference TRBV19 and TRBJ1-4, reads DGGITQSPKYLFRKEGQNVTLSCEQNLNHDAMYWYRQDPGQGLRLIYYSQIVNDFQKGDIAEGYSVSREKKESFPLTVTSAQKNPTAFYLCASSIDWTRTAEKLFFGSGTQLSVL.

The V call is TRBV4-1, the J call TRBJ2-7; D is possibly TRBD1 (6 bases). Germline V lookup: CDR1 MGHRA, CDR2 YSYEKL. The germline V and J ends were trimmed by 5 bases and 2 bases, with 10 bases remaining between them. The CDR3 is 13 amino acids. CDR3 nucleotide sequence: TGCGCCAGCAGCGGGGGCGAGGCCTACGAGCAGTACTTC. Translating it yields CASSGGEAYEQYF.

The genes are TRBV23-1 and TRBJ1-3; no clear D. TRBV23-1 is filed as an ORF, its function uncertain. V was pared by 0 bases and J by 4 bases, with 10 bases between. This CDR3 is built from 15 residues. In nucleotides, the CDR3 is TGCGCCAGCAGTCAATCGTGCCAGTTAGGAAACACCATATATTTT. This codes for CASSQSCQLGNTIYF.

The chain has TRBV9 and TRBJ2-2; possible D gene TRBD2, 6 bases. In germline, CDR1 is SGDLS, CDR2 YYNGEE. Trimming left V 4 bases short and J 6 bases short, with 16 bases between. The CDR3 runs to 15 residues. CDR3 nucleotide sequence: TGTGCCAGCAGCCTCGGTGGGGGGATCGCCGGGGAGCTGTTTTTT. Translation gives CASSLGGGIAGELFF. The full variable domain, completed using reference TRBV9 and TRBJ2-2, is DSGVTQTPKHLITATGQRVTLRCSPRSGDLSVYWYQQSLDQGLQFLIQYYNGEERAKGNILERFSAQQFPDLHSELNLSSLELGDSALYFCASSLGGGIAGELFFGEGSRLTVL.

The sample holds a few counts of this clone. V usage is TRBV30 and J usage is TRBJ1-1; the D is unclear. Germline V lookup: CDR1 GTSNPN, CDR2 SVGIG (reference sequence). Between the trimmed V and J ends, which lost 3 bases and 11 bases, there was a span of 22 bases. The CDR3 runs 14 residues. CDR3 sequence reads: CAWRPVGLREIAFF. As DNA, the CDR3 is TGTGCCTGGAGGCCGGTTGGTTTAAGGGAGATTGCTTTCTTT.

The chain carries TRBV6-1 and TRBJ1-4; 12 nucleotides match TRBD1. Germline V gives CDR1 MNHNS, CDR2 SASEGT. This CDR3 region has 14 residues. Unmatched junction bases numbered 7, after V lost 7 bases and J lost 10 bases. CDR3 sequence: CASNGGTGGGKLFF. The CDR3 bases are TGTGCCAGCAACGGAGGGACAGGGGGCGGAAAACTGTTTTTT.

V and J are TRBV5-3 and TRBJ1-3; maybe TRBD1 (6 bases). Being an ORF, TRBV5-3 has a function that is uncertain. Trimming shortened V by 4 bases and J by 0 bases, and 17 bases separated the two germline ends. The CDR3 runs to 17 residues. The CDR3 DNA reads TGTGCCAGAAGCCAGGTGCCAGGGGCCCCCTCTGGAAACACCATATATTTT. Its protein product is CARSQVPGAPSGNTIYF.

The CDR3 coding sequence is TGTGCCAGCTCACCAACGGCCGGGGGGAATGAAGCTTTCTTT. Protein sequence: CASSPTAGGNEAFF. The genes are TRBV18 and TRBJ1-1, with D tentatively TRBD1 (5 bases). Trimming removed 2 bases from V and 7 bases from J, with 14 bases in between. Looked up from germline, CDR1 is KGHSH and CDR2 is LQKENI. This CDR3 is built from 14 residues.

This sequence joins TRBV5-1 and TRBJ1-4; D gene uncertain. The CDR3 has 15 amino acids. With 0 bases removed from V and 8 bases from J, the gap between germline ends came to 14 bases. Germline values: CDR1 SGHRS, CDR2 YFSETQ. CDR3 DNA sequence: TGCGCCAGCAGCTTGGTTGGCTTACCAGAAGAAAAACTGTTTTTT. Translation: CASSLVGLPEEKLFF.

The DNA of the CDR3 is TGCGCCAGCAGCTCTTCCGGACACCAGAACACTGAAGCTTTCTTT. It specifies CASSSSGHQNTEAFF. The chain carries TRBV5-1 and TRBJ1-1; tentatively, D is TRBD1 (5 bases). V was shortened by 3 bases and J by 1 base, with 13 bases between the two germline ends. The CDR3 loop spans 15 amino acids. Germline CDR1 is SGHRS and CDR2 is YFSETQ.

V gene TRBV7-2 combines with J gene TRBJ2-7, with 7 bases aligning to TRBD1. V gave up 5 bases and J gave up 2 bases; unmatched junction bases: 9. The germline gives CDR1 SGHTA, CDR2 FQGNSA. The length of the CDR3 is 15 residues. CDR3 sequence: CASSQTPGQTYEQYF. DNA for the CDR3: TGTGCCAGCAGCCAAACTCCGGGACAGACCTACGAGCAGTACTTC.

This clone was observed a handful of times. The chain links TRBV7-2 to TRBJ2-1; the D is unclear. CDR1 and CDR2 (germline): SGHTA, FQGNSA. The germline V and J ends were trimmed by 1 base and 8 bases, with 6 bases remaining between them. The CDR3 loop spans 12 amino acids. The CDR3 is CASSLGLDEQFF. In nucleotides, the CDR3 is TGTGCCAGCAGCTTAGGGCTCGATGAGCAGTTCTTC.

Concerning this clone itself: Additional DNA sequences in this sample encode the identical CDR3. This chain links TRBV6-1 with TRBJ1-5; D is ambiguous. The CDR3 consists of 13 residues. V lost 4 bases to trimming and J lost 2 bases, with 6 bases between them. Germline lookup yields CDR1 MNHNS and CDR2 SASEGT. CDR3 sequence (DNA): TGTGCCAGCAGTGGGGGAGGCAATCAGCCCCAGCATTTT. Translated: CASSGGGNQPQHF.

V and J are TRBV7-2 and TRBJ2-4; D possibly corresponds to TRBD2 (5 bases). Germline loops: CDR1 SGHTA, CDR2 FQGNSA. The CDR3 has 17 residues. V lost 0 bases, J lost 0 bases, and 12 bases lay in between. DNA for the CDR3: TGTGCCAGCAGCTTAGCGCGGGCGGAACTAGCCAAAAACATTCAGTACTTC. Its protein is CASSLARAELAKNIQYF. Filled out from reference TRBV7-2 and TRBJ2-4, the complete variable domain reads GAGVSQSPSNKVTEKGKDVELRCDPISGHTALYWYRQSLGQGLEFLIYFQGNSAPDKSGLPSDRFSAERTGGSVSTLTIQRTQQEDSAVYLCASSLARAELAKNIQYFGAGTRLSVL.

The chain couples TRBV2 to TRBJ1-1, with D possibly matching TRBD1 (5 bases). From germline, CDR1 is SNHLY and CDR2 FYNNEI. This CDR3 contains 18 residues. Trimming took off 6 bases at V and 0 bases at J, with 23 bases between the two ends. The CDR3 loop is CASRGRVGGGTMNTEAFF. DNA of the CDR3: TGTGCCAGCAGGGGGAGGGTCGGGGGGGGGACCATGAACACTGAAGCTTTCTTT.

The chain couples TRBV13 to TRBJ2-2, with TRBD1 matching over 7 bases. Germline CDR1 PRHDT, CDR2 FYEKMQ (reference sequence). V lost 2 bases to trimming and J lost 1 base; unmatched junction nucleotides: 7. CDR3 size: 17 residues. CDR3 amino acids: CASSLNPTGRNTGELFF. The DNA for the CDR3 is TGTGCCAGCAGCTTAAACCCGACAGGGAGGAACACCGGGGAGCTGTTTTTT. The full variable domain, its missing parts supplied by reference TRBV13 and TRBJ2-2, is AAGVIQSPRHLIKEKRETATLKCYPIPRHDTVYWYQQGPGQDPQFLISFYEKMQSDKGSIPDRFSAQQFSDYHSELNMSSLELGDSALYFCASSLNPTGRNTGELFFGEGSRLTVL.

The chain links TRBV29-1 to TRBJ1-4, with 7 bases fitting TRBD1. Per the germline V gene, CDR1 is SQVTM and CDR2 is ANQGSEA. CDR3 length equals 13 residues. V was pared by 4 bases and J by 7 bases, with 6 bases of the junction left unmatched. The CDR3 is CSVGHRGSEKLFF. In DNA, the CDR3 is TGCAGCGTTGGTCACAGGGGTAGTGAAAAACTGTTTTTT.